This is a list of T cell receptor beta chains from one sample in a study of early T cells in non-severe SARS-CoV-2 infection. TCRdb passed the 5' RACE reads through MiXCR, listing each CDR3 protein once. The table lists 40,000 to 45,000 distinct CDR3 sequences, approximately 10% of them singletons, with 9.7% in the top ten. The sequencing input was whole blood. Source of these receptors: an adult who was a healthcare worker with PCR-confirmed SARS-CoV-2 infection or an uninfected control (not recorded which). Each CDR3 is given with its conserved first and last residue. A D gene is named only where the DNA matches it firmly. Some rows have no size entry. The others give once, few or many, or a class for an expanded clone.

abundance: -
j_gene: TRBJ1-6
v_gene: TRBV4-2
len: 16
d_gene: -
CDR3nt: TGTGCCAGCAGCCAAGATCTGACGGGGGCTGATTCACCCCTCCACTTT
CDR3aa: CASSQDLTGADSPLHF

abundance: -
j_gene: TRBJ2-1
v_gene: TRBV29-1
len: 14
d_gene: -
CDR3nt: TGCAGCGTCCCCGGGACGTCCTCCTACAATGAGCAGTTCTTC
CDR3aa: CSVPGTSSYNEQFF

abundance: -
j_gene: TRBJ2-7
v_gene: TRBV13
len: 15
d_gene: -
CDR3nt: TGTGCCAGCAGCTTAGGAGGCCCCCCGGGCTACGAGCAGTACTTC
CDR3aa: CASSLGGPPGYEQYF

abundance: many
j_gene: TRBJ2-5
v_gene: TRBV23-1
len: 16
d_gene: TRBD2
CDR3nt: TGCGCCAGCAGTCAAATGGGAGCGGGGGGAGGAGAGACCCAGTACTTC
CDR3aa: CASSQMGAGGGETQYF

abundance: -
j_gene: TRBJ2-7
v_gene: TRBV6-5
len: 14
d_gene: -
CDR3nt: TGTGCCAGCAGGCAAGACACGTCCTCCTACGAGCAGTACTTC
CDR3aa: CASRQDTSSYEQYF

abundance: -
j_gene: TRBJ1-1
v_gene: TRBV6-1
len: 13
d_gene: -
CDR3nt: TGTGGCGCGGTGAAGAGAGGGAACACTGAAGCTTTCTTT
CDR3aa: CGAVKRGNTEAFF

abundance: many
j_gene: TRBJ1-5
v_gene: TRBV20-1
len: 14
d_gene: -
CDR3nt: TGCAGTGCTAGAGGCCCAGGGGGCAATCAGCCCCAGCATTTT
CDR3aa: CSARGPGGNQPQHF

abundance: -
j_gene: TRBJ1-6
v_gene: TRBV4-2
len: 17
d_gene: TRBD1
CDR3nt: TGTGCCAGCAGCCAAGGTCGTAGGGGGCTTCCTAATTCACCCCTCCACTTT
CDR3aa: CASSQGRRGLPNSPLHF

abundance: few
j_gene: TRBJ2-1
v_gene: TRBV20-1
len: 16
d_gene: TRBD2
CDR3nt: TGCAGTGCCACCACCCTCGGGGGGGACGTTAAGAATGAGCAGTTCTTC
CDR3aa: CSATTLGGDVKNEQFF

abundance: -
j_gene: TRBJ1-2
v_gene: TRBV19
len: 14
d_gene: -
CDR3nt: TGTGCCAGTAGTATAGGTGCGGAAACCTATGGCTACACCTTC
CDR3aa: CASSIGAETYGYTF

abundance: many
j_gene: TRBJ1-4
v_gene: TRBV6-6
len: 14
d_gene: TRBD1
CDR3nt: TGTGCCAGCAGGACGACAGGGGTTAATGAAAAACTGTTTTTT
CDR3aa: CASRTTGVNEKLFF

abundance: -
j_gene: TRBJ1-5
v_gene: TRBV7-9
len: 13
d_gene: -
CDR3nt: TGTGCCAGCAGCCCACAGGCCAATCAGCCCCAGCATTTT
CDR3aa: CASSPQANQPQHF

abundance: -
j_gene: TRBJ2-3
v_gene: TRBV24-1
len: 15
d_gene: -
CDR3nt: TGTGCCACCAGTGATCCGGGACGGACCGAAGATACGCAGTATTTT
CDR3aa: CATSDPGRTEDTQYF

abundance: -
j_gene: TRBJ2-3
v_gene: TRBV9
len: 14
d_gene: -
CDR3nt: TGTGCCAGCAGCGTAACCGGGAACACAGATACACAGTATTTT
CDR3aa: CASSVTGNTDTQYF

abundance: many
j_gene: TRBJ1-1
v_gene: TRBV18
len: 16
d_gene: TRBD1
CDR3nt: TGTGCCAGCTCACCGAGCAGGGGGTCGCGAAACACTGAAGCTTTCTTT
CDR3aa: CASSPSRGSRNTEAFF

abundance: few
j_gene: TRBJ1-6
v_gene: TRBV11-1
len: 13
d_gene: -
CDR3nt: TGTGCCAGCAGCTCCCGAGTGGATTCACCCCTCCACTTT
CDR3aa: CASSSRVDSPLHF

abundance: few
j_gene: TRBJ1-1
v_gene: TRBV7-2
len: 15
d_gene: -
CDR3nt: TGTGCCAGCAGCTTAGGTCGGGGGATGGACACTGAAGCTTTCTTT
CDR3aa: CASSLGRGMDTEAFF

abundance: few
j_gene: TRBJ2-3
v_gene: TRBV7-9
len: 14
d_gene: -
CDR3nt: TGTGCCAGCGCCGGAGACAGACACACAGATACGCAGTATTTT
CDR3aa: CASAGDRHTDTQYF

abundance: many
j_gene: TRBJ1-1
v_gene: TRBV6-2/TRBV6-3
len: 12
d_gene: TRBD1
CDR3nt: TGTGCCAGCAGTCGGACAGGGGGTGAAGCTTTCTTT
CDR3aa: CASSRTGGEAFF

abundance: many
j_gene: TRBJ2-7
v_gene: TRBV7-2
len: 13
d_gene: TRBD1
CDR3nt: TGTGCCAGCAGCCCAGGACAGGGGTACGAGCAGTACTTC
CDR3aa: CASSPGQGYEQYF

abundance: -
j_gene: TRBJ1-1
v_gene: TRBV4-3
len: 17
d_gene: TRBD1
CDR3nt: TGCGCCAGCAGCCCACAAACAGGGGCCCTTGGGAACACTGAAGCTTTCTTT
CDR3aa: CASSPQTGALGNTEAFF

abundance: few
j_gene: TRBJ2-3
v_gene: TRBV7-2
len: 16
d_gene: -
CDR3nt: TGTGCCAGCAGCTTAGAGGGGGTGGGACGCACAGATACGCAGTATTTT
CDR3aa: CASSLEGVGRTDTQYF

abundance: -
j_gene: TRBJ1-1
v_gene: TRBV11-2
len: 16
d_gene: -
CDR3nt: TGTGCCAGCAGCCTGGTCAGTCCTCGGGTCGGCGGTGAAGCTTTCTTT
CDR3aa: CASSLVSPRVGGEAFF

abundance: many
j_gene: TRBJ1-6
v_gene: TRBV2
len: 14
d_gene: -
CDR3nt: TGTGCCAGCAGTAAGTCGGGACCGTCTGGGCACCTCCACTTT
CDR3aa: CASSKSGPSGHLHF

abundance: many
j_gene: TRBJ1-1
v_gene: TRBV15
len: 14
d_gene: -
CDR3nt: TGTGCCACTATTAGGGGACGGAGTAACACTGAAGCTTTCTTT
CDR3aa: CATIRGRSNTEAFF

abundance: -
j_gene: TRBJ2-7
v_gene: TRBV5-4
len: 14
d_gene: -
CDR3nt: TGTGCCAGCAGCTTGGTGGGGGTCGTCGACGAGCAGTACTTC
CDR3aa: CASSLVGVVDEQYF

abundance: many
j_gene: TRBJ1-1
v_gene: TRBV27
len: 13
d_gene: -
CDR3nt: TGTGCCAGCAGTTTAGTTCCTCGCCGTGAAGCTTTCTTT
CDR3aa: CASSLVPRREAFF